The rows below give T cell receptor beta chains drawn from one sample of a study of T cell repertoires in cytomegalovirus infection. TCRdb re-derived calls from the reads in MiXCR, one entry per CDR3 protein. The table has approximately 500,000 distinct CDR3 sequences, about 11% seen once; the top ten hold roughly 10%. Material for sequencing was PBMCs. The receptors stem from a human donor in good health (CMV status not recorded). Some clones in this sample may be carry-over from other donors' samples. Both conserved end residues are part of each CDR3. The order of the fields is D gene, clone size, J gene, V gene, CDR3 DNA, CDR3 protein. The D gene is left open where the match is weak. Clone size, where shown, is once, few, many, or a class for clones that have expanded.

>-|-|TRBJ1-1|TRBV5-4
TGTGCCAGCAGCAACAGGGCGGCGGCGACGGTGAACACTGAAGCTTTCTTT
CASSNRAAATVNTEAFF
>TRBD2|-|TRBJ2-1|TRBV5-4
TGTGCCAGCAGCTTCGGGACTAGCGGACTCAATGAGCAGTTCTTC
CASSFGTSGLNEQFF
>TRBD2|many|TRBJ2-7|TRBV6-1
TGTGCCAGCAGAGCTGGGACTAGCGGGAGTGCCGAGCAGTACTTC
CASRAGTSGSAEQYF
>TRBD1|many|TRBJ1-1|TRBV20-1
TGCAGTGCAGCTACAGGGGTGTTCACTGAAGCTTTCTTT
CSAATGVFTEAFF
>TRBD2|-|TRBJ2-1|TRBV18
TGTGCCAGCTCACCATTAGAACTAGCGGGACCCAACTTTATCTTTAATGAGCAGTTCTTC
CASSPLELAGPNFIFNEQFF
>-|many|TRBJ2-2|TRBV9
TGTGCCAGCAGCGTAACCGGAGTTCTTTGGGAGCTGTTTTTT
CASSVTGVLWELFF
>TRBD2|-|TRBJ2-3|TRBV5-4
TGTGCCAGCAGCTCTAGCGGGGGGGTCTCAGATACGCAGTATTTT
CASSSSGGVSDTQYF
>TRBD1|once|TRBJ1-1|TRBV19
TGTGCCAGTAGTATGACAGGGGGACGAACTGAAGCTTTCTTT
CASSMTGGRTEAFF
>TRBD2|-|TRBJ2-3|TRBV11-2
TGTGCCAGCAGCTCCCTGAGACTAGCGGGGGGGCTGACAGATACGCAGTATTTT
CASSSLRLAGGLTDTQYF
>TRBD2|many|TRBJ2-3|TRBV4-2
TGTGCCAGCAGCCGAGGACTAGCGGGGACCACAGATACGCAGTATTTT
CASSRGLAGTTDTQYF
>-|many|TRBJ1-5|TRBV19
TGTGCCAGTAGTATTGGGCCGGGGAGCAATCAGCCCCAGCATTTT
CASSIGPGSNQPQHF
>-|few|TRBJ1-1|TRBV20-1
TGCAGTGCTCTCAGTAAGGACACTGAAGCTTTCTTT
CSALSKDTEAFF
>-|-|TRBJ2-1|TRBV5-4
TGTGCCAGCAGGTGGGGGTCGGGGGCGGGAGAAAGTGAGCAGTTCTTC
CASRWGSGAGESEQFF
>TRBD1|many|TRBJ1-1|TRBV5-4
TGTGCCAGCAGCTTGATGAGACAGGGGGCTGAAGCTTTCTTT
CASSLMRQGAEAFF
>-|many|TRBJ2-4|TRBV12-3/TRBV12-4
TGTGCCAGCAGTCCCTCGACAGCCAAAAACATTCAGTACTTC
CASSPSTAKNIQYF
>-|-|TRBJ2-7|TRBV5-1
TGCGCCAGCAGCTTACTGGGGGGACAGTCCTACGAGCAGTACTTC
CASSLLGGQSYEQYF
>TRBD2|few|TRBJ2-2|TRBV10-3
TGTGCCATCAGTGGTCGGGGACTAGCGGGATCGAACACCGGGGAGCTGTTTTTT
CAISGRGLAGSNTGELFF